Listed here are 25 T cell receptor beta chains from one sample, sequenced in a study of blood T cell repertoires in COVID-19. The protocol was immunoSEQ multiplex PCR, while the TCRdb copy is restricted to in-frame clones and leaves out a portion. The sample holds roughly 290,000 clones, 89% seen once. Sequencing used peripheral blood. These receptors came from a woman between 55 and 75 years old with acute or convalescent COVID-19.

This clone turned up a few times. The rearrangement links TRBV28 to TRBJ1-6, with D possibly being TRBD1 (5 bases). This CDR3 comprises 15 residues. Trimming left V 5 bases short and J 0 bases short, with 8 bases between. Germline values: CDR1 MDHEN, CDR2 SYDVKM. For the CDR3, the DNA is TGTGCCAGCAGTCGGGGGAGCTCCTATAATTCACCCCTCCACTTT. It is translated as CASSRGSSYNSPLHF.

The chain combines TRBV21-1 with TRBJ1-2; the table's D gene call, TRBD1, was not cross checked with the DNA. TRBV21-1 is a known pseudogene. This CDR3 region has 15 residues. DNA of the CDR3: TGTGCCAGCAGCAAAAAGCCTAGGACAGGGAATGGCTACACCTTC. It specifies CASSKKPRTGNGYTF.

This clone was detected a few times. The V call is TRBV4-3, the J call TRBJ1-1, with D perhaps matching TRBD1 (5 bases). V dropped 2 bases and J dropped 3 bases, with 16 bases sitting between them. The CDR3 has 16 amino acids. Germline CDR1 and CDR2: LGHNA and YSLEER. The CDR3 region has the DNA TGCGCCAGCAGCCAAACGCTAAAGGGGTGGGACACTGAAGCTTTCTTT. It is translated as CASSQTLKGWDTEAFF.

This clone was recorded a few times. This chain links TRBV7-8 with TRBJ1-2, with 11 positions matching TRBD1. V trimming: 5 bases; J trimming: 4 bases; junction bases outside the gene matches: 3. Germline V gene sequence: CDR1 SGHVS, CDR2 FQNEAQ. The CDR3 has 14 residues. The CDR3 loop is CASSLGQGGYGYTF. The CDR3 DNA follows: TGTGCCAGCAGCCTGGGACAGGGGGGCTATGGCTACACCTTC.

Only a few counts were recorded for this clone. The V call is TRBV6-2 or TRBV6-3, the J call TRBJ1-2, with unresolved D. The CDR3 is made up of 12 amino acids. Trimming cost V 4 bases and J 2 bases, with 5 bases left between them. CDR1 and CDR2 from the germline V gene are MNHEY and SVGEGT. The CDR3 DNA follows: TGTGCCAGCAGTTTCCAGAACTATGGCTACACCTTC. Amino acids: CASSFQNYGYTF.

With regard to this clone: One end of the junction is discordant with germline, which a read error may explain. In DNA form, the CDR3 reads TGTGCTAGCAGCCCCACGGGGTTTTCTTACAATGAGCAGTTCTTC. Translation gives CASSPTGFSYNEQFF. The chain joins TRBV7-7 to TRBJ2-1; possible D gene TRBD2, 5 bases. The CDR3 is 15 residues long. The germline gives CDR1 SSHAT, CDR2 FNYEAQ (reference sequence).

CDR3 DNA: TGTGCCAGCAGCCAAGAACACAGGTTGTACACCTTC. It encodes CASSQEHRLYTF. The chain combines TRBV3-1 (or the pseudogene TRBV3-2) with TRBJ1-2, with D possibly matching TRBD1 (5 bases). The germline gives CDR1 LGHDT, CDR2 YNNKEL (reference sequence). This CDR3 contains 12 residues. Trimming removed 0 bases from V and 11 bases from J, with 10 bases in between.

The rearrangement joins TRBV15 to TRBJ1-4; TRBD1 might be the D (5 bases). Germline CDR1 is LNHNV and CDR2 is YYDKDF (reference sequence). Deletions cut 1 base from V and 3 bases from J, with 21 bases between. CDR3 length: 19 residues. CDR3 bases: TGTGCCACCAGCAGAGTGGGAAGGGACTACGAGGGTGCTAATGAAAAACTGTTTTTT. Protein sequence: CATSRVGRDYEGANEKLFF.

V is TRBV27 and J is TRBJ1-5; TRBD1 matches 7 bases. CDR1 is MNHEY, CDR2 SMNVEV, per germline (reference sequence). With V trimmed by 2 bases and J by 3 bases, 4 bases remained unmatched. This CDR3 is built from 15 residues. In nucleotides, the CDR3 is TGTGCCAGCAGTTTACGAGGACAGGCCAATCAGCCCCAGCATTTT. This codes for CASSLRGQANQPQHF.

The chain recombines TRBV4-3 with TRBJ2-1; 9 nucleotides line up with TRBD2. V lost 0 bases, J lost 7 bases, and 7 bases stayed unmatched. The CDR3 has 16 residues. Looked up from germline, CDR1 is LGHNA and CDR2 is YSLEER. CDR3 sequence: CASSQDSGRVRNEQFF. Here the CDR3 DNA reads TGCGCCAGCAGCCAAGATAGCGGGAGAGTAAGAAATGAGCAGTTCTTC.

This clone was recorded once. The J gene is TRBJ1-1, the V gene TRBV7-8, with no clear D. V lost 2 bases to trimming and J lost 0 bases, with 10 bases between them. The CDR3 has 15 amino acids. Germline V gene lookup returns CDR1 SGHVS and CDR2 FQNEAQ. Here the CDR3 reads CASSLSANLNTEAFF. In DNA, the CDR3 is TGTGCCAGCAGCTTAAGCGCCAACCTGAACACTGAAGCTTTCTTT. Drawing the rest from reference TRBV7-8 and TRBJ1-1, the complete variable domain is GAGVSQSPRYKVAKRGQDVALRCDPISGHVSLFWYQQALGQGPEFLTYFQNEAQLDKSGLPSDRFFAERPEGSVSTLKIQRTQQEDSAVYLCASSLSANLNTEAFFGQGTRLTVV.

This chain uses TRBV20-1 with TRBJ2-1, with 7 bases fitting TRBD2. The CDR3 sequence is 18 residues long. The germline V gene encodes CDR1 DFQATT and CDR2 SNEGSKA (reference sequence). Germline trimming cut 3 bases from V and 3 bases from J; bases unmatched to any gene: 17. CDR3 nucleotides: TGCAGTGCTAGTCGACTCACCCCTGCGGGAGCATACTACAATGAGCAGTTCTTC. Amino acids: CSASRLTPAGAYYNEQFF.

The V gene is TRBV13, the J gene TRBJ1-4, with D possibly matching TRBD1 (6 bases). Germline V CDR1 and CDR2: PRHDT, FYEKMQ (reference sequence). Trimming cost V 4 bases and J 8 bases, with 29 bases left between them. The CDR3 has 19 amino acids. The CDR3 here is CASSSSKVSATGPREKLFF. In DNA form, the CDR3 reads TGTGCCAGCAGCTCAAGTAAGGTCTCCGCGACAGGACCCCGAGAAAAACTGTTTTTT. Full variable domain (outside the CDR3, taken from reference TRBV13 and TRBJ1-4): AAGVIQSPRHLIKEKRETATLKCYPIPRHDTVYWYQQGPGQDPQFLISFYEKMQSDKGSIPDRFSAQQFSDYHSELNMSSLELGDSALYFCASSSSKVSATGPREKLFFGSGTQLSVL.

The chain joins TRBV28 to TRBJ2-7; D gene unclear. CDR1 MDHEN and CDR2 SYDVKM come from the germline V gene. Trimming took 3 bases from V and 4 from J, leaving 13 bases between them. The CDR3 has 14 amino acids. The CDR3 reads CASSFGLVDYEQYF. The CDR3 DNA sequence: TGTGCCAGCAGTTTCGGTCTGGTAGATTACGAGCAGTACTTC. Supplemented by reference TRBV28 and TRBJ2-7, the full variable domain reads DVKVTQSSRYLVKRTGEKVFLECVQDMDHENMFWYRQDPGLGLRLIYFSYDVKMKEKGDIPEGYSVSREKKERFSLILESASTNQTSMYLCASSFGLVDYEQYFGPGTRLTVT.

The chain is built from TRBV27 and TRBJ1-2, with D uncertain. Trimming shortened V by 2 bases and J by 8 bases, and 12 bases separated the two germline ends. The germline V gene has CDR1 MNHEY and CDR2 SMNVEV (reference sequence). The CDR3 is made up of 13 amino acids. CDR3: CASSLDSVEGYTF. CDR3 nucleotide sequence: TGTGCCAGCAGTTTAGATTCGGTTGAAGGCTACACCTTC.

The V gene is TRBV20-1, the J gene TRBJ1-1, with D perhaps TRBD1 (6 bases). CDR3 length: 10 residues. CDR1 DFQATT and CDR2 SNEGSKA come from the germline V gene (reference sequence). The CDR3 reads CRQGGPEAFF. CDR3 DNA sequence: TGCAGACAGGGTGGGCCTGAAGCTTTCTTT.

This clone was seen more than once but under ten times. The J gene is TRBJ1-1, the V gene TRBV18, with D perhaps TRBD1 (5 bases). V lost 2 bases to trimming and J lost 1 base, with 20 bases between them. The germline V gene has CDR1 KGHSH and CDR2 LQKENI. This CDR3 has 18 amino acids. CDR3 region: CASSPSQLTSGENTEAFF. CDR3 nucleotide sequence: TGTGCCAGCTCACCAAGTCAACTTACCTCGGGGGAGAACACTGAAGCTTTCTTT.

The chain links TRBV23-1 to TRBJ2-7; 9 bases agree with TRBD2. TRBV23-1 belongs to the ORF category, with a function that is uncertain. Losses at the gene ends were 0 bases for V and 0 bases for J; bases not matched to a gene: 3. The CDR3 runs to 16 residues. CDR3 sequence: CASSQSSGRSSYEQYF. The DNA of the CDR3 is TGCGCCAGCAGTCAATCCAGCGGGAGGAGCTCCTACGAGCAGTACTTC.

The rearrangement uses TRBV28 and TRBJ1-1; D remains unclear. The CDR3 contains 13 residues. The V gene's germline CDR1 is MDHEN and CDR2 SYDVKM. V dropped 2 bases and J dropped 5 bases, with 9 bases sitting between them. The CDR3 sequence is CASSLGLITEAFF. CDR3 nucleotide sequence: TGTGCCAGCAGTTTAGGACTGATAACTGAAGCTTTCTTT.

This clone has a single count. The rearrangement joins TRBV2 to TRBJ1-3, with D unresolved. V lost 3 bases, J lost 0 bases, and 9 bases lay in between. This CDR3 has 15 residues. Germline CDR1 SNHLY, CDR2 FYNNEI. The DNA for the CDR3 is TGTGCCAGCAGTGAGAGGGCCTCCTCTGGAAACACCATATATTTT. Translation gives CASSERASSGNTIYF.

The chain uses TRBV11-1 and TRBJ2-1, with D tentatively TRBD1 (6 bases). The CDR3 totals 14 residues. V lost 6 bases, J lost 9 bases, and 18 bases lay in between. The germline V gene encodes CDR1 SGHAT and CDR2 FQDESV (reference sequence). CDR3 nucleotides: TGTGCCAGCAGGGGGGCAGTAACCCTGGGTGAGCAGTTCTTC. This gives the protein CASRGAVTLGEQFF.

The J gene is TRBJ1-1, the V gene TRBV5-4; the D is unclear. The CDR3 runs 12 residues. Germline V gene sequence: CDR1 SGHNT, CDR2 YYREEE (reference sequence). Trimming pared 0 bases from V and 8 bases from J, leaving 8 bases between. This CDR3 reads CASSLGTGEAFF. The CDR3 DNA reads TGTGCCAGCAGCTTGGGGACTGGGGAAGCTTTCTTT.

The chain has TRBV7-9 and TRBJ1-1; TRBD1 might be the D (5 bases). This CDR3 is 15 amino acids long. Germline CDR1 is SEHNR and CDR2 is FQNEAQ (reference sequence). Trimming stripped 0 bases from V and 5 bases from J, with 13 bases between. CDR3 nucleotide sequence: TGTGCCAGCAGCTTAGCTGGGGGGTCCCGAACTGAAGCTTTCTTT. Translating it yields CASSLAGGSRTEAFF.

V gene TRBV6-5 combines with J gene TRBJ2-7; D possibly corresponds to TRBD2 (6 bases). V was cut by 7 bases and J by 8 bases, with 12 bases left in between. CDR3 length equals 11 residues. Germline-derived CDR1 and CDR2 are MNHEY and SVGAGI. The CDR3 loop reads CASTAGTQQYF. CDR3 in DNA: TGTGCCAGCACCGCAGGGACTCAGCAGTACTTC.

This chain joins TRBV27 and TRBJ2-7; TRBD1 might be the D (6 bases). Germline CDR1 and CDR2: MNHEY and SMNVEV (reference sequence). The V end was cut by 4 bases, the J end by 3 bases, with 19 bases between. This CDR3 is 16 amino acids long. CDR3 residues: CASSSGRGSFSYEQYF. The CDR3 DNA is TGTGCCAGCAGTTCCGGCAGGGGATCGTTTAGCTACGAGCAGTACTTC.